The 17 T cell receptor beta chains below all came from one sample that was sequenced in a study of T cell responses to AZD1222 COVID-19 vaccine. Using immunoSEQ multiplex PCR, the repertoire was profiled, and TCRdb retains in-frame clones only, with some absent. The sample consists of about 170,000 clones, about nine tenths of them appearing once. The material sequenced was peripheral blood, taken on day 0 of AZD1222 vaccination. These receptors were obtained from an adult in good health.

This clone is a singleton in its sample. The chain has TRBV2 and TRBJ1-1; TRBD1 might be the D (5 bases). This CDR3 has 15 amino acids. Germline CDR1 SNHLY, CDR2 FYNNEI. V lost 0 bases and J 4 bases, leaving 12 bases between the germline ends. The CDR3 spells CASSEAGGRGTEAFF. CDR3 DNA: TGTGCCAGCAGTGAAGCGGGGGGACGTGGCACTGAAGCTTTCTTT.

The V and J genes are TRBV6-6 and TRBJ2-7; a weak D match, TRBD2 (7 bases). Germline-derived CDR1 and CDR2 are MNHNY and SVGAGI (reference sequence). The ends were cut back, 4 bases at V and 3 bases at J, with 13 bases in the middle. The CDR3 loop spans 14 amino acids. CDR3: CASSSAGAFYEQYF. DNA of the CDR3: TGTGCCAGCAGTTCGGCGGGGGCTTTCTACGAGCAGTACTTC.

J is TRBJ1-2 and V is TRBV5-6; 10 bases match TRBD1. The CDR3 has 14 amino acids. V lost 0 bases to trimming and J lost 7 bases; unmatched junction nucleotides: 3. The germline V gene has CDR1 SGHDT and CDR2 YYEEEE. CDR3 in amino acids: CASSLVWTGGGYTF. In nucleotides, the CDR3 is TGTGCCAGCAGCTTGGTGTGGACAGGGGGTGGCTACACCTTC.

The chain carries TRBV19 and TRBJ2-7; 8 bases map to TRBD2. Germline CDR1 and CDR2: LNHDA and SQIVND (reference sequence). The V gene end was trimmed by 3 bases and the J gene end by 4 bases; junction bases not matched to a gene: 8. This CDR3 is built from 15 residues. The CDR3 DNA follows: TGTGCCAGTAGTATGCCCAGCGGGAGCGGGTACGAGCAGTACTTC. Residues: CASSMPSGSGYEQYF.

V is TRBV6-2 or TRBV6-3 and J is TRBJ2-1; unclear D gene. The germline CDR1 and CDR2 sequences are MNHEY and SVGEGT. V was clipped by 5 bases and J by 12 bases, with 14 bases between them. This CDR3 spans 12 amino acids. This CDR3 reads CASSTFSAGQFF. DNA for the CDR3: TGTGCCAGCAGTACGTTTTCGGCTGGGCAGTTCTTC.

This chain connects TRBV27 to TRBJ1-3, with 7 positions matching TRBD1. The CDR3 spans 13 residues. The germline V gene encodes CDR1 MNHEY and CDR2 SMNVEV (reference sequence). Trimming took 5 bases from V and 6 from J; bases not matched to a gene: 4. The CDR3 region is CASSTTGLNTIYF. CDR3 coding DNA: TGTGCCAGCAGTACGACAGGGTTAAACACCATATATTTT.

The chain has TRBV6-5 and TRBJ1-2; maybe TRBD1 (6 bases). V shed 1 base and J shed 5 bases, with 8 bases lying between them. There are 13 residues in the CDR3. Germline CDR1 and CDR2: MNHEY and SVGAGI. In nucleotides, the CDR3 is TGTGCCAGCAGTTACTTGCAGGGGTATGGCTACACCTTC. It encodes CASSYLQGYGYTF.

The DNA for the CDR3 is TGTGCCAGCAGCTTAATCACAGGGGAAAATAATTCACCCCTCCACTTT. This encodes CASSLITGENNSPLHF. This rearrangement joins TRBV7-8 to TRBJ1-6, with TRBD1 matching over 7 bases. Germline V lookup: CDR1 SGHVS, CDR2 FQNEAQ. With V trimmed by 2 bases and J by 5 bases, 6 bases remained unmatched. The CDR3 sequence is 16 residues long.

The chain combines TRBV19 with TRBJ2-7, with D unresolved. The CDR3 contains 16 residues. Looked up from germline, CDR1 is LNHDA and CDR2 is SQIVND (reference sequence). V was cut by 1 base and J by 0 bases, with 13 bases left in between. The CDR3 here is CASSIVDSAGSYEQYF. CDR3 nucleotide sequence: TGTGCCAGTAGTATAGTCGACTCGGCAGGCTCCTACGAGCAGTACTTC.

This rearrangement joins TRBV6-5 to TRBJ2-1; a possible D gene is TRBD2 (6 bases). The CDR3 length is 13 residues. V was clipped by 2 bases and J by 7 bases, with 9 bases between them. Germline V lookup: CDR1 MNHEY, CDR2 SVGAGI. The CDR3, as DNA: TGTGCCAGCAGTTACAGTGCGGGGAATGAGCAGTTCTTC. It is translated as CASSYSAGNEQFF.

J is TRBJ2-2 and V is TRBV7-2; TRBD2 aligns across 10 bases. The CDR3 totals 19 residues. Looked up from germline, CDR1 is SGHTA and CDR2 is FQGNSA. Trimming cost V 1 base and J 1 base; bases outside gene matches: 9. CDR3 sequence reads: CASSLELAGVSGNTGELFF. In DNA form, the CDR3 reads TGTGCCAGCAGCTTAGAGCTAGCGGGAGTGTCAGGGAACACCGGGGAGCTGTTTTTT.

This clone has just one count. The chain is built from TRBV4-1 and TRBJ2-2; TRBD1 might be the D (6 bases). The V end was cut by 3 bases, the J end by 6 bases, with 23 bases between. CDR1 and CDR2 from the germline V gene are MGHRA and YSYEKL. The CDR3 is made up of 18 amino acids. In DNA, the CDR3 is TGCGCCAGCAGCCAGGGGCAGGGGCGCAGGGGCAGCGCCGGGGAGCTGTTTTTT. Translating it yields CASSQGQGRRGSAGELFF.

The rearrangement joins TRBV27 to TRBJ2-6; D remains unclear. The V and J ends lost 3 bases and 0 bases respectively, with 6 bases between them. The CDR3 has 15 amino acids. CDR1 and CDR2 (germline): MNHEY, SMNVEV (reference sequence). CDR3 DNA sequence: TGTGCCAGCAGTTTTCGGTACTCTGGGGCCAACGTCCTGACTTTC. Amino acid sequence: CASSFRYSGANVLTF.

The V and J genes are TRBV28 and TRBJ1-3; D is perhaps TRBD1 (6 bases). V lost 5 bases and J lost 4, with 12 bases in between. Germline CDR1 is MDHEN and CDR2 is SYDVKM. The CDR3 is 14 amino acids. This CDR3 reads CASSALGAGNTIYF. CDR3 in DNA: TGTGCCAGCAGTGCTTTGGGGGCCGGAAACACCATATATTTT.

The gene calls are TRBV29-1 and TRBJ2-7; 7 nucleotides match TRBD1. Germline CDR1 and CDR2: SQVTM and ANQGSEA. V trimming: 4 bases; J trimming: 1 base; junction bases outside the gene matches: 4. CDR3 length: 13 residues. The CDR3 protein is CSVGRQGSYEQYF. The DNA for the CDR3 is TGCAGCGTTGGCAGACAGGGTTCCTACGAGCAGTACTTC.

This chain uses TRBV19 with TRBJ2-7; possibly TRBD1 for D (6 bases). Trimming pared 5 bases from V and 0 bases from J, leaving 17 bases between. The CDR3 has 16 residues. The V gene's germline CDR1 is LNHDA and CDR2 SQIVND (reference sequence). CDR3 region: CASSVFPGHSSYEQYF. For the CDR3, the DNA is TGTGCCAGTAGTGTCTTCCCGGGACACAGCTCCTACGAGCAGTACTTC.

The CDR3 loop is CASSPGRRRGNYNEQFF. The CDR3 bases are TGTGCCAGCAGCCCAGGGCGGCGGAGGGGGAACTACAATGAGCAGTTCTTC. The gene calls are TRBV7-2 and TRBJ2-1; D assignment may be TRBD1 or TRBD2 (6 bases each). The germline V and J ends were trimmed by 5 bases and 3 bases, with 20 bases remaining between them. Germline V gene data show CDR1 as SGHTA and CDR2 as FQGNSA. The CDR3 runs to 17 residues.